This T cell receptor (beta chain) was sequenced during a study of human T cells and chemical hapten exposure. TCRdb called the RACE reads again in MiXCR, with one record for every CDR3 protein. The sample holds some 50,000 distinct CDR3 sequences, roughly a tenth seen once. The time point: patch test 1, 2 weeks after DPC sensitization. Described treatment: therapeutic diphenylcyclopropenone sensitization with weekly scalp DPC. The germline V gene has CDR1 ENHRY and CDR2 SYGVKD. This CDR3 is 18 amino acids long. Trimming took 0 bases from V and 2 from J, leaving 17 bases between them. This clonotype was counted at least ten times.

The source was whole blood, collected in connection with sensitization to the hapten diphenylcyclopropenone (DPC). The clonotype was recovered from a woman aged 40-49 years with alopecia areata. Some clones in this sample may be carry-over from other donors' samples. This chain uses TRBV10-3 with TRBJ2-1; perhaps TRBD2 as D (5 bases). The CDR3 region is CAISESYVIEGPYNEQFF. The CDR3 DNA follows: TGTGCCATCAGTGAGTCGTATGTAATCGAGGGCCCCTACAATGAGCAGTTCTTC.